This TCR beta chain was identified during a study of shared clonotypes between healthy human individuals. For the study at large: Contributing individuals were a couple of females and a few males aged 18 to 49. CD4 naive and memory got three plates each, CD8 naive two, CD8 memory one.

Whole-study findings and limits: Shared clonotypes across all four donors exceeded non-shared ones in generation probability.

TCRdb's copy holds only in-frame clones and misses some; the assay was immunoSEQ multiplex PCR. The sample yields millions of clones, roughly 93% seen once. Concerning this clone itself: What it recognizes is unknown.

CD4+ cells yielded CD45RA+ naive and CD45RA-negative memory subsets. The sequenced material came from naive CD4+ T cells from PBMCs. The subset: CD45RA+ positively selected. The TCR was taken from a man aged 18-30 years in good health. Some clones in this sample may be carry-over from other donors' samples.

The CDR3 region has the DNA TGTGCCAGCAGCTGGGTCCCGGGTCGGTCAGGTAGCTCCTACGAGCAGTACTTC. Protein: CASSWVPGRSGSSYEQYF. This chain joins TRBV28 and TRBJ2-7; no firm D call. There are 18 residues in the CDR3. Trimming shortened V by 6 bases and J by 0 bases, and 24 bases separated the two germline ends. CDR1 is MDHEN and CDR2 is SYDVKM in the germline V gene.